A selection of T cell receptor beta chains follows, all from one sample in a study of shared clonotypes between healthy human individuals. Sequencing used immunoSEQ multiplex PCR; TCRdb keeps in-frame clones, though not all of them. The data show 2 million to 3 million clones, approximately 93% seen once. The source material was naive CD4+ T cells from PBMCs. These TCRs come from a man aged 18 to 35 in good health. Some clones in this sample may be carry-over from other donors' samples. CDR3s include the opening cysteine and the closing phenylalanine or tryptophan. Fields, in order: clone size, V gene, D gene, J gene, CDR3 protein, CDR3 DNA. The D gene is left open where the match is weak. Clone size, where shown, is once, few, many, or a class for clones that have expanded.

-	TRBV5-1	TRBD2	TRBJ2-7	CASSLAPLAGAYEQYF	TGCGCCAGCAGCTTGGCCCCGCTAGCGGGAGCGTACGAGCAGTACTTC
-	TRBV7-9	-	TRBJ2-3	CASSLGGTQDTQYF	TGTGCCAGCAGCTTAGGCGGGACCCAAGATACGCAGTATTTT
-	TRBV4-1	-	TRBJ2-2	CASSQDPRSFSSEKNTGELFF	TGCGCCAGCAGCCAAGATCCCCGGAGTTTCAGTTCAGAGAAGAACACCGGGGAGCTGTTTTTT
-	TRBV7-6	TRBD2	TRBJ2-3	CASSSRGSGSVTDTQYF	TGTGCCAGCAGCTCCCGGGGTAGCGGGAGCGTAACAGATACGCAGTATTTT
-	TRBV7-3	TRBD2	TRBJ2-2	CASSSLAGGNTGELFF	TGTGCCAGCAGCTCACTAGCGGGAGGGAACACCGGGGAGCTGTTTTTT
-	TRBV19	TRBD1	TRBJ2-6	CASSIGTGVGGANVLTF	TGTGCCAGTAGTATCGGGACAGGGGTAGGTGGGGCCAACGTCCTGACTTTC
-	TRBV2	TRBD1	TRBJ2-3	CASRMDRSTDTQYF	TGTGCCAGCAGGATGGACAGGTCCACAGATACGCAGTATTTT
-	TRBV19	TRBD2	TRBJ2-7	CASGTSGFPNEQYF	TGTGCCAGTGGGACTAGCGGTTTCCCCAACGAGCAGTACTTC
-	TRBV7-2	TRBD1	TRBJ2-5	CASSLQGQQETQYF	TGTGCCAGCAGCTTACAGGGACAGCAAGAGACCCAGTACTTC
-	TRBV30	TRBD1	TRBJ1-4	CAWSPGQGNEKLFF	TGTGCCTGGAGTCCGGGACAGGGAAATGAAAAACTGTTTTTT
-	TRBV7-9	-	TRBJ2-4	CASSSGPVSKNIQYF	TGTGCCAGCAGCTCAGGACCCGTGTCCAAAAACATTCAGTACTTC
-	TRBV6-6	-	TRBJ1-1	CASSPSPGVEAFF	TGTGCCAGCAGTCCCTCCCCGGGGGTTGAAGCTTTCTTT
-	TRBV27	TRBD1	TRBJ1-1	CASSSTGTGNFEAFF	TGTGCCAGCAGTTCGACCGGGACAGGGAACTTTGAAGCTTTCTTT
-	TRBV7-9	TRBD1	TRBJ1-1	CASSSQGVGEAFF	TGTGCCAGCAGCTCACAGGGGGTTGGTGAAGCTTTCTTT
few	TRBV18	TRBD1	TRBJ1-5	CASSSTGMNQPQHF	TGTGCCAGCTCATCGACAGGGATGAATCAGCCCCAGCATTTT
-	TRBV7-2	-	TRBJ2-3	CASSLGRGFTDTQYF	TGTGCCAGCAGCTTAGGAAGGGGGTTCACAGATACGCAGTATTTT
-	TRBV30	-	TRBJ1-5	CAWSVNRGGDQPQHF	TGTGCCTGGAGTGTCAACCGGGGTGGGGATCAGCCCCAGCATTTT
-	TRBV7-6	TRBD1	TRBJ2-3	CASSLEAGQGAPWTDTQYF	TGTGCCAGCAGCTTAGAGGCCGGACAGGGGGCGCCCTGGACAGATACGCAGTATTTT
-	TRBV5-1	-	TRBJ2-1	CASSLVSSYNEQFF	TGCGCCAGCAGCTTGGTAAGCTCCTACAATGAGCAGTTCTTC
-	TRBV5-5	-	TRBJ2-5	CASSLVQGGETQYF	TGTGCCAGCAGCTTGGTACAGGGTGGCGAGACCCAGTACTTC
once	TRBV18	-	TRBJ2-6	CASSGTSGANVLTF	TGTGCCAGCTCAGGCACCTCTGGGGCCAACGTCCTGACTTTC
-	TRBV9	-	TRBJ1-2	CASSPRVAGEGYTF	TGTGCCAGCAGCCCAAGGGTGGCAGGGGAAGGCTACACCTTC
-	TRBV5-5	-	TRBJ2-5	CASSLIGSPPRETQYF	TGTGCCAGCAGCTTGATAGGGAGCCCGCCCCGTGAGACCCAGTACTTC
-	TRBV19	TRBD2	TRBJ2-7	CASARGSGSSYEQYF	TGTGCCAGTGCCCGGGGGAGCGGGAGCTCCTACGAGCAGTACTTC
-	TRBV11-2	-	TRBJ1-1	CASSPRNFGGEAFF	TGTGCCAGCAGCCCCCGGAACTTCGGCGGGGAAGCTTTCTTT
few	TRBV30	-	TRBJ1-2	CALREWLGYTF	TGTGCTCTCAGGGAATGGCTCGGCTACACCTTC
once	TRBV7-2	-	TRBJ2-3	CASSLQDTQYF	TGTGCCAGCAGCTTACAAGATACGCAGTATTTT
-	TRBV7-9	-	TRBJ2-2	CASSLMGDGGELFF	TGTGCCAGCAGCTTAATGGGAGATGGCGGGGAGCTGTTTTTT
-	TRBV19	TRBD1	TRBJ1-5	CASSTDGTGNQPQHF	TGTGCCAGTAGTACAGATGGGACAGGGAATCAGCCCCAGCATTTT
-	TRBV4-2	-	TRBJ2-3	CASSQVVGSGTDTQYF	TGTGCCAGCAGCCAAGTTGTAGGCTCTGGCACAGATACGCAGTATTTT
-	TRBV5-4	TRBD1	TRBJ1-2	CASSLETGGGYGYTF	TGTGCCAGCAGCTTGGAGACAGGGGGCGGTTATGGCTACACCTTC
-	TRBV6-6	TRBD2	TRBJ2-1	CASSLAGVINEQFF	TGTGCCAGCAGCCTAGCGGGAGTTATCAATGAGCAGTTCTTC
-	TRBV2	TRBD2	TRBJ2-3	CASQLAGGPGADTQYF	TGTGCCAGCCAACTAGCGGGAGGGCCTGGGGCAGATACGCAGTATTTT
-	TRBV2	-	TRBJ1-2	CASSSRGANNYGYTF	TGTGCCAGCAGTAGCCGGGGCGCAAATAACTATGGCTACACCTTC
-	TRBV30	TRBD1	TRBJ2-2	CAWSVIRQGYTGELFF	TGTGCCTGGAGTGTAATTCGACAGGGATACACCGGGGAGCTGTTTTTT
-	TRBV6-1	-	TRBJ1-3	CASSEPAGNTIYF	TGTGCCAGCAGTGAGCCTGCGGGAAACACCATATATTTT
-	TRBV15	-	TRBJ2-1	CATSRDFAGTYNEQFF	TGTGCCACCAGCAGAGATTTTGCGGGCACTTACAATGAGCAGTTCTTC
-	TRBV27	-	TRBJ1-3	CASSLAGNRLGNTIYF	TGTGCCAGCAGTTTAGCAGGGAACAGGCTCGGAAACACCATATATTTT
-	TRBV7-6	TRBD2	TRBJ2-1	CASSLAGSSGLTAYNEQFF	TGTGCCAGCAGCTTAGCGGGTTCTAGCGGGCTTACTGCCTACAATGAGCAGTTCTTC
-	TRBV7-2	-	TRBJ2-1	CASLPGTETYNEQFF	TGTGCCAGCCTCCCCGGAACGGAAACCTACAATGAGCAGTTCTTC
-	TRBV7-9	TRBD1	TRBJ2-5	CASSQSLPGTGQETQYF	TGTGCCAGCAGCCAATCACTCCCAGGGACAGGCCAAGAGACCCAGTACTTC
-	TRBV13	-	TRBJ2-7	CASSLASVLVEQYF	TGTGCCAGCAGCTTAGCTTCTGTACTAGTCGAGCAGTACTTC
-	TRBV28	-	TRBJ2-2	CASESGDPGELFF	TGTGCCAGCGAGTCGGGCGATCCCGGGGAGCTGTTTTTT
-	TRBV29-1	TRBD1	TRBJ2-4	CSAGTGADDIQYF	TGCAGCGCCGGGACAGGGGCGGATGACATTCAGTACTTC
-	TRBV11-2	TRBD1	TRBJ1-3	CASSLGPGQGASGNTIYF	TGTGCCAGCAGCTTAGGCCCGGGACAGGGGGCTAGCGGAAACACCATATATTTT